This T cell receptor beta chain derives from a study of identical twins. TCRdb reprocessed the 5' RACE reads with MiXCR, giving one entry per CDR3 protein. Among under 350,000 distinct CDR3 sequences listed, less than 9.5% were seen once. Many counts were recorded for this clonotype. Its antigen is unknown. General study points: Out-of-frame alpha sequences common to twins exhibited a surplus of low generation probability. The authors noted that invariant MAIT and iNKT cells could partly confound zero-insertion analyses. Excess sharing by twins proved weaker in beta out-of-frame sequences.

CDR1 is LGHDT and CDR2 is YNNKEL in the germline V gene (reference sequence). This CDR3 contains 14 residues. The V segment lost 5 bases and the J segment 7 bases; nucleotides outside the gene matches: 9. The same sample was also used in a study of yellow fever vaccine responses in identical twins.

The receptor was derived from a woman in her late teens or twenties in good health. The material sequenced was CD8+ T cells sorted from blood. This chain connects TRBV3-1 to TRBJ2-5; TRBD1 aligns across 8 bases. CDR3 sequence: CASSVRDRWMTQYF. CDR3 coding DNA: TGTGCCAGCAGCGTCCGGGACAGGTGGATGACCCAGTACTTC.